The clone carrying this T cell receptor beta chain was picked up many times. The antigen remains unidentified. This sample was included in a study of neurological immune-mediated disorders. Study-level findings and limits: There were no CDR3 amino acid sequences shared by expanded clones across subjects, a result suggesting private repertoires in all groups.

TCRdb re-analysed the 5' RACE reads in MiXCR, keeping a single row per CDR3 protein. The sample consists of fewer than 85,000 distinct CDR3 sequences, around 4.5% of them appearing once. Documented time point: longitudinal time-point 3. The receptor's source is a woman aged 55-70 years with multiple sclerosis. Sample: PBMCs.

The CDR3 region is CASSLQTGSDSPLHF. The CDR3 DNA sequence: TGCGCCAGCAGCCTCCAAACAGGTTCGGATTCACCCCTCCACTTT. The chain uses TRBV5-1 and TRBJ1-6, with D perhaps TRBD1 (5 bases). The CDR3 spans 15 residues. Trimming left V 4 bases short and J 8 bases short, with 16 bases between. CDR1 and CDR2 from the germline V gene are SGHRS and YFSETQ.